A single sample gave rise to the 8 T cell receptor beta chains below, sequenced in a study of cytomegalovirus exposure and HLA in healthy donors. Primers included in the PCR were 60 Vbeta and 13 Jbeta primers. Generated by immunoSEQ multiplex PCR, the TCRdb table keeps only in-frame clones and is missing some. The repertoire includes approximately 270,000 clones, about four fifths of them detected once, and 0.3% to 0.35% sits in the top ten. The sequenced sample was PBMCs. Receptors were obtained from a girl aged 2 to 10 in good health and CMV-seronegative.

This sequence joins TRBV9 and TRBJ2-7; weak D call: TRBD1 (5 bases). The CDR3 totals 14 residues. V lost 0 bases and J 6 bases, leaving 13 bases between the germline ends. Germline V lookup: CDR1 SGDLS, CDR2 YYNGEE. Here the CDR3 reads CASSVDAGLGEQYF. The CDR3 nucleotides read TGTGCCAGCAGCGTAGATGCAGGGTTGGGCGAGCAGTACTTC.

This clone was recorded only once. V usage is TRBV18 and J usage is TRBJ2-2, with D perhaps TRBD1 (7 bases). The V gene lost 6 bases and the J gene lost 6 bases, with 20 bases spanning the gap. CDR1 and CDR2 (germline): KGHSH, LQKENI. CDR3 length: 16 amino acids. This chain's CDR3 is CASSRGTVGDAGELFF. As DNA, the CDR3 is TGTGCCAGCTCGCGCGGGACAGTTGGTGACGCCGGGGAGCTGTTTTTT.

The chain joins TRBV28 to TRBJ2-7, with a tentative D call TRBD1 (7 bases). The CDR3 is made up of 11 amino acids. Trimming left V 4 bases short and J 9 bases short, with 10 bases between. Germline V CDR1 and CDR2: MDHEN, SYDVKM. The CDR3 is CASSWQGGQYF. The CDR3 DNA is TGTGCCAGCAGTTGGCAGGGGGGGCAGTACTTC.

J is TRBJ2-4 and V is TRBV10-2, with D perhaps TRBD2 (6 bases). V was trimmed by 6 bases and J by 0 bases, leaving 9 bases between them. Germline CDR1 WSHSY, CDR2 SAAADI. The CDR3 is 14 amino acids. CDR3 loop: CASRKGLAKNIQYF. The DNA for the CDR3 is TGCGCCAGCAGGAAGGGACTAGCCAAAAACATTCAGTACTTC.

In DNA, the CDR3 is TGTGCCAGCAGCTTGGACCCCGGTAGTTATGAGCAGTTCTTC. It specifies CASSLDPGSYEQFF. The chain joins TRBV5-4 to TRBJ2-1; D is uncertain. CDR1 is SGHNT, CDR2 YYREEE, per germline (reference sequence). CDR3 length: 14 residues. Trimming shortened V by 0 bases and J by 8 bases, and 12 bases separated the two germline ends. Complete variable domain (other parts from reference TRBV5-4 and TRBJ2-1): ETGVTQSPTHLIKTRGQQVTLRCSSQSGHNTVSWYQQALGQGPQFIFQYYREEENGRGNFPPRFSGLQFPNYSSELNVNALELDDSALYLCASSLDPGSYEQFFGPGTRLTVL.

This clone was found once. The rearrangement joins TRBV4-1 to TRBJ2-7; 10 bases are a match to TRBD2. Germline values: CDR1 MGHRA, CDR2 YSYEKL. The trim removed 0 bases at V and 4 bases at J, leaving 15 bases unmatched. This CDR3 comprises 19 residues. The CDR3 here is CASSQDSLAGARGSYEQYF. CDR3 nucleotides: TGCGCCAGCAGCCAAGATTCCCTAGCGGGAGCTCGGGGATCGTACGAGCAGTACTTC.

This chain joins TRBV9 and TRBJ2-1; 9 nucleotides match TRBD1. Trimming removed 4 bases from V and 0 bases from J; junction bases left unmatched: 2. This CDR3 spans 15 amino acids. The germline gives CDR1 SGDLS, CDR2 YYNGEE. The CDR3 DNA sequence: TGTGCCAGCAGCTTACAGGGGGCCTCCTACAATGAGCAGTTCTTC. Translating gives CASSLQGASYNEQFF.

The V call is TRBV27, the J call TRBJ2-7; 12 nucleotides line up with TRBD1. V was pared by 7 bases and J by 7 bases, with 5 bases of the junction left unmatched. Germline CDR1 reads MNHEY; CDR2 reads SMNVEV (reference sequence). This CDR3 has 13 amino acids. In DNA form, the CDR3 reads TGTGCCAGCAAGGGACAGGGGGCTGGAGAGCAGTACTTC. This codes for CASKGQGAGEQYF.